These 32 T cell receptor beta chains originate from one sample sequenced in a study of T cell responses to AZD1222 COVID-19 vaccine (dated by TCRdb to the early 2020s). The library came from the immunoSEQ multiplex PCR assay. The table was pulled from immuneACCESS by TCRdb, which kept in-frame rearrangements only. Such tables lose some clones; where checked, under half of the loss comes from unresolved V genes, and the rest has no known cause. The sample table records around 99,000 clones; around nine tenths of these occur just once. 5.5% to 7% of the sample is held by the ten biggest clonotypes. The time point label corresponds to: about 28 days (+/-7) after the second vaccine dose. Sequencing was performed on peripheral blood, taken 28 days after the second AZD1222 dose. These receptors were collected from an adult who received the AZD1222 COVID-19 vaccine.

The chain combines TRBV7-9 with TRBJ1-3, with unresolved D. Germline CDR1 reads SEHNR; CDR2 reads FQNEAQ (reference sequence). This CDR3 has 14 residues. Trimming removed 0 bases at V and 2 bases at J, with 5 bases between. The CDR3 DNA reads as TGTGCCAGCAGCTTAGCAGGGACTGGAAACACCATATATTTT. It specifies CASSLAGTGNTIYF.

This chain uses TRBV9 with TRBJ2-2, with 11 nucleotides matching TRBD2. The CDR3 runs 18 residues. Germline V gene data show CDR1 as SGDLS and CDR2 as YYNGEE. V trimming: 3 bases; J trimming: 7 bases; junction bases outside the gene matches: 14. DNA of the CDR3: TGTGCCAGCAGCGCCCTCACTAGCGGGAGTTTCTTAGGCGGGGAGCTGTTTTTT. This gives the protein CASSALTSGSFLGGELFF.

The genes are TRBV27 and TRBJ1-4; D gene ambiguous. The CDR3 loop spans 14 amino acids. The V gene lost 1 base and the J gene lost 8 bases, with 11 bases spanning the gap. Germline V CDR1 and CDR2: MNHEY, SMNVEV (reference sequence). CDR3 bases: TGTGCCAGCAGTTTATTACAACCTTACGAAAAACTGTTTTTT. Protein: CASSLLQPYEKLFF.

The chain joins TRBV7-6 to TRBJ1-1; 8 bases are a match to TRBD1. The CDR3 runs 15 residues. Germline values: CDR1 SGHVS, CDR2 FNYEAQ. V trimming: 5 bases; J trimming: 1 base; junction bases outside the gene matches: 6. The CDR3 nucleotides read TGTGCCAGCAGCCACATCGGGACAGGGAACACTGAAGCTTTCTTT. This encodes CASSHIGTGNTEAFF.

The V gene is TRBV28, the J gene TRBJ2-6, with a possible D match to TRBD2 (6 bases). The CDR3 sequence is 15 residues long. V gave up 6 bases and J gave up 3 bases, with 12 bases separating them. Looked up from germline, CDR1 is MDHEN and CDR2 is SYDVKM. This chain's CDR3 is CASRRYGGGANVLTF. CDR3 DNA: TGTGCCAGCAGACGCTACGGGGGTGGGGCCAACGTCCTGACTTTC.

The V and J genes are TRBV3-1 (or the pseudogene TRBV3-2) and TRBJ1-1; D remains ambiguous. V lost 4 bases to trimming and J lost 1 base, with 10 bases between them. Germline V gene lookup returns CDR1 LGHDT and CDR2 YNNKEL (reference sequence). The CDR3 contains 14 residues. The CDR3 sequence: CASSPVGGNTEAFF. CDR3 sequence (DNA): TGTGCCAGCAGCCCCGTCGGAGGGAACACTGAAGCTTTCTTT.

The chain combines TRBV5-1 with TRBJ1-2; 7 nucleotides agree with TRBD1. V lost 0 bases and J lost 3; bases outside the gene matches: 2. The CDR3 is 14 amino acids. Germline V gives CDR1 SGHRS, CDR2 YFSETQ. The CDR3 bases are TGCGCCAGCAGCTTGGCAGGGGGGGACTATGGCTACACCTTC. Its protein product is CASSLAGGDYGYTF.

The rearrangement links TRBV7-9 to TRBJ2-2; D call uncertain. Germline V gene lookup returns CDR1 SEHNR and CDR2 FQNEAQ (reference sequence). Trimming removed 5 bases from V and 6 bases from J, with 10 bases in between. The CDR3 spans 13 residues. The CDR3 nucleotides are TGTGCCAGCAGCCAAATATGGTCCGGGGAGCTGTTTTTT. Translating it yields CASSQIWSGELFF.

The rearrangement links TRBV9 to TRBJ2-3, with D possibly matching TRBD2 (7 bases). Germline CDR1 SGDLS, CDR2 YYNGEE. CDR3 length: 16 residues. The germline V and J ends were trimmed by 1 base and 4 bases, with 16 bases remaining between them. CDR3 loop: CASSVLGGGPSDTQYF. The CDR3 bases are TGTGCCAGCAGCGTACTAGGGGGAGGGCCATCAGATACGCAGTATTTT.

The chain carries TRBV21-1 and TRBJ1-5; TRBD1, the table's D call, lacks a check against the DNA. TRBV21-1 is marked as a pseudogene. The CDR3 consists of 16 residues. CDR3 nucleotide sequence: TGTGCCAGCAGCAAACGGACAGACTATAGCAATCAGCCCCAGCATTTT. Residues: CASSKRTDYSNQPQHF.

This clone has a single count. This rearrangement joins TRBV4-1 to TRBJ2-5, with no clear D. CDR3 length equals 12 residues. CDR1 MGHRA and CDR2 YSYEKL come from the germline V gene. V was pared by 6 bases and J by 2 bases, with 7 bases between. The CDR3 DNA reads TGCGCCAGCAGTCTAGGGCAAGAGACCCAGTACTTC. Residues: CASSLGQETQYF.

J is TRBJ1-6 and V is TRBV21-1. TRBV21-1 is annotated as a pseudogene. This CDR3 spans 16 amino acids. The CDR3 sequence is CASSTSRRAPGSPLHF. CDR3 bases: TGTGCCAGCAGCACATCAAGGAGGGCGCCGGGTTCACCCCTCCACTTT.

The CDR3 nucleotides read TGTGCCAGCTCACCGCAGGAGGTCAATCAGCCCCAGCATTTT. Translated: CASSPQEVNQPQHF. The gene calls are TRBV18 and TRBJ1-5, with D unresolved. Germline values: CDR1 KGHSH, CDR2 LQKENI. CDR3 length: 14 residues. Trimming cost V 3 bases and J 3 bases, with 9 bases left between them.

This sequence joins TRBV19 and TRBJ2-7; no reliable D call. CDR3 length: 13 residues. Germline V gene data show CDR1 as LNHDA and CDR2 as SQIVND (reference sequence). The V end was cut by 5 bases, the J end by 3 bases, with 11 bases between. CDR3 sequence (DNA): TGTGCCAGTAGTTTTAGTGGGATCTACGAGCAGTACTTC. This encodes CASSFSGIYEQYF.

This sequence joins TRBV11-3 and TRBJ2-1, with D perhaps being TRBD1 or TRBD2 (6 bases each). Per the germline V gene, CDR1 is SGHNT and CDR2 is YENEEA. The length of the CDR3 is 13 residues. The ends were cut back, 5 bases at V and 4 bases at J, with 9 bases in the middle. The CDR3 is CASSRGDYNEQFF. CDR3 coding DNA: TGTGCCAGCAGCAGGGGGGATTACAATGAGCAGTTCTTC. The complete variable domain, with remaining parts taken from reference TRBV11-3 and TRBJ2-1, reads EAGVVQSPRYKIIEKKQPVAFWCNPISGHNTLYWYLQNLGQGPELLIRYENEEAVDDSQLPKDRFSAERLKGVDSTLKIQPAELGDSAVYLCASSRGDYNEQFFGPGTRLTVL.

The gene calls are TRBV7-2 and TRBJ2-1; D might be TRBD2 (6 bases). With 4 bases removed from V and 10 bases from J, the gap between germline ends came to 14 bases. The CDR3 has 13 amino acids. Germline CDR1 and CDR2: SGHTA and FQGNSA. CDR3 in amino acids: CASSSRRAGEQFF. CDR3 coding DNA: TGTGCCAGCAGCTCCCGGAGGGCCGGGGAGCAGTTCTTC.

The gene calls are TRBV28 and TRBJ2-7; 7 nucleotides match TRBD1. With V trimmed by 3 bases and J by 7 bases, 9 bases remained unmatched. Germline CDR1 is MDHEN and CDR2 is SYDVKM. The CDR3 extends over 14 amino acids. CDR3 region: CASSFLLGGDEQYF. CDR3 nucleotides: TGTGCCAGCAGTTTTCTTTTAGGGGGCGATGAGCAGTACTTC.

V and J are TRBV11-2 and TRBJ1-1; D call uncertain. CDR1 and CDR2 (germline): SGHAT, FQNNGV. Trimming cost V 0 bases and J 0 bases, with 8 bases left between them. The CDR3 consists of 15 residues. The CDR3 DNA reads TGTGCCAGCAGCTTAGATGGGGAGGTGAACACTGAAGCTTTCTTT. This codes for CASSLDGEVNTEAFF.

The chain has TRBV27 and TRBJ1-2; D gene uncertain. V was trimmed by 0 bases and J by 0 bases, leaving 8 bases between them. Germline V lookup: CDR1 MNHEY, CDR2 SMNVEV (reference sequence). The CDR3 loop spans 15 amino acids. The chain's CDR3 is CASSLSTDPNYGYTF. The CDR3 nucleotides are TGTGCCAGCAGTTTATCCACAGACCCTAACTATGGCTACACCTTC.

The V gene is TRBV5-1, the J gene TRBJ2-7; 14 bases are a match to TRBD2. The CDR3 sequence is 16 residues long. The V segment lost 1 base and the J segment 2 bases; nucleotides outside the gene matches: 2. The V gene's germline CDR1 is SGHRS and CDR2 YFSETQ. The CDR3 is CASSLLGLAGAYEQYF. CDR3 sequence (DNA): TGCGCCAGCAGCTTGCTGGGACTAGCGGGGGCCTACGAGCAGTACTTC.

This chain connects TRBV28 to TRBJ1-6; the match to TRBD1 covers 7 bases. J gave up 0 bases and V 4 bases, and 3 bases lay outside the gene matches. The CDR3 is made up of 16 amino acids. Looked up from germline, CDR1 is MDHEN and CDR2 is SYDVKM. CDR3 region: CASSWGQSSYNSPLHF. The CDR3 DNA reads as TGTGCCAGCAGTTGGGGACAGAGCTCCTATAATTCACCCCTCCACTTT. Combining the CDR3 with reference TRBV28 and TRBJ1-6 gives the whole variable domain DVKVTQSSRYLVKRTGEKVFLECVQDMDHENMFWYRQDPGLGLRLIYFSYDVKMKEKGDIPEGYSVSREKKERFSLILESASTNQTSMYLCASSWGQSSYNSPLHFGNGTRLTVT.

This chain joins TRBV2 and TRBJ1-5; D not resolved. Germline-derived CDR1 and CDR2 are SNHLY and FYNNEI. The CDR3 spans 14 residues. Trimming left V 8 bases short and J 0 bases short, with 11 bases between. The chain's CDR3 is CASQVGTSNQPQHF. The CDR3 DNA reads as TGTGCCAGCCAGGTGGGAACTAGCAATCAGCCCCAGCATTTT.

The chain recombines TRBV19 with TRBJ2-1, with 9 positions matching TRBD2. V shed 3 bases and J 9 bases; nucleotides not matched to a gene: 6. The CDR3 is 14 residues long. Germline CDR1 and CDR2: LNHDA and SQIVND (reference sequence). The CDR3 loop is CASSIGGREAEQFF. CDR3 in DNA: TGTGCCAGTAGTATCGGCGGGAGGGAGGCTGAGCAGTTCTTC.

This clone came up once. The junction differs from germline at one of its ends, possibly a read error. The chain is built from TRBV19 and TRBJ1-6; 8 bases fit TRBD1. The CDR3 covers 15 residues. Per germline, CDR1 LNHDA and CDR2 SQIVND (reference sequence). CDR3: CASRITGGKYSPLHF. CDR3 in DNA: TGTGCCAGTCGTATCACAGGGGGGAAGTATTCACCCCTCCACTTT.

The genes are TRBV7-9 and TRBJ1-5; D not resolved. CDR3 length equals 14 residues. V was clipped by 1 base and J by 0 bases, with 4 bases between them. Looked up from germline, CDR1 is SEHNR and CDR2 is FQNEAQ (reference sequence). CDR3: CASSLGNSNQPQHF. CDR3 DNA sequence: TGTGCCAGCAGCTTAGGTAATAGCAATCAGCCCCAGCATTTT. Full variable domain (rest looked up from reference TRBV7-9 and TRBJ1-5): DTGVSQNPRHKITKRGQNVTFRCDPISEHNRLYWYRQTLGQGPEFLTYFQNEAQLEKSRLLSDRFSAERPKGSFSTLEIQRTEQGDSAMYLCASSLGNSNQPQHFGDGTRLSIL.

This chain uses TRBV6-2 or TRBV6-3 with TRBJ2-7; D might be TRBD2 (6 bases). The CDR3 has 14 residues. The V end lost 2 bases, the J end lost 1 base, and 9 bases lay between the germline ends. Germline V gene lookup returns CDR1 MNHEY and CDR2 SVGEGT. The CDR3 DNA reads as TGTGCCAGCAGTTACGGCGGGGTTTCCTACGAGCAGTACTTC. Encoded protein: CASSYGGVSYEQYF.

The J gene is TRBJ2-2, the V gene TRBV9; D possibly uses TRBD1 or TRBD2 (5 bases each). CDR3 length: 18 amino acids. CDR1 is SGDLS and CDR2 is YYNGEE in the germline V gene. Trimming left V 0 bases short and J 3 bases short, with 18 bases between. CDR3: CASSVVWPGREDTGELFF. CDR3 nucleotides: TGTGCCAGCAGCGTAGTATGGCCGGGACGGGAAGACACCGGGGAGCTGTTTTTT.

The rearrangement joins TRBV9 to TRBJ1-1, with 7 nucleotides matching TRBD1. The ends lost 4 bases at V and 4 bases at J; junction bases unmatched: 7. CDR1 and CDR2 (germline): SGDLS, YYNGEE. CDR3 length: 14 residues. The CDR3 sequence is CASSPNQGVTEAFF. The CDR3 nucleotides read TGTGCCAGCAGCCCGAACCAGGGGGTCACTGAAGCTTTCTTT.

This clone appeared a single time. The chain's CDR3 is CASSLAQDSGGGYTF. The CDR3 DNA is TGTGCCAGCAGCTTAGCCCAGGACAGCGGTGGCGGCTACACCTTC. The genes are TRBV7-8 and TRBJ1-2; D possibly corresponds to TRBD1 (6 bases). The CDR3 runs 15 residues. Trimming removed 0 bases from V and 8 bases from J, with 16 bases in between. The germline CDR1 and CDR2 sequences are SGHVS and FQNEAQ.

The chain carries TRBV30 and TRBJ1-4, with D perhaps matching TRBD1 (6 bases). Between the trimmed V and J ends, which lost 5 bases and 7 bases, there was a span of 14 bases. CDR3 length equals 13 residues. Germline V gives CDR1 GTSNPN, CDR2 SVGIG (reference sequence). In DNA, the CDR3 is TGTGCCTGGTTGGGAAGGGGGGGTGAAAAACTGTTTTTT. It specifies CAWLGRGGEKLFF.

The J gene is TRBJ1-1, the V gene TRBV7-2; TRBD1 is a possible D gene (5 bases). Germline V CDR1 and CDR2: SGHTA, FQGNSA. The CDR3 extends over 16 amino acids. The V end was cut by 5 bases, the J end by 0 bases, with 16 bases between. The CDR3 nucleotides are TGTGCCAGCAGCCGCCTTGGGGGTGCCATGAACACTGAAGCTTTCTTT. Protein sequence: CASSRLGGAMNTEAFF.

This rearrangement joins TRBV6-4 to TRBJ2-3, with a weak D call TRBD2 (7 bases). The V and J ends lost 3 bases and 4 bases respectively, with 14 bases between them. Germline values: CDR1 MRHNA, CDR2 SNTAGT. The CDR3 consists of 15 residues. The CDR3 DNA follows: TGTGCCAGCAGTGATACGGGGGGCGGCTCAGATACGCAGTATTTT. Amino acid sequence: CASSDTGGGSDTQYF.